This T cell receptor beta chain is drawn from a study of blood T cell repertoires in COVID-19. Whole-study context: Some COVID-19 samples were acute and others convalescent; all came from the United States, Italy and Spain. Sources were T cells, B-cell-depleted T cells, or PBMCs; the material itself was cDNA or gDNA.

Original processing notes: How many nucleated cells were present was estimated from reference gene primer amplification. Sequencing was performed with immunoSEQ multiplex PCR; in TCRdb, only in-frame clones are kept and a portion is missing. The D gene and trimming were derived from the DNA, and the V and J assignments and clone size from that table. This table holds under 300,000 clones, 80% to 90% found once. V lost 5 bases to trimming and J lost 6 bases; unmatched junction nucleotides: 1. The CDR3 runs 11 residues. Looked up from germline, CDR1 is MNHEY and CDR2 is SVGAGI. This clonotype was sampled from a man in his forties who had recovered from COVID-19. The sequencing sample was made of peripheral blood. The chain joins TRBV6-5 to TRBJ2-7; TRBD1 agrees at 7 bases. The CDR3 DNA reads as TGTGCCAGCAGTCGGGACAGCGAGCAGTACTTC. Translated, it gives CASSRDSEQYF.